The present entry profiles one T cell receptor (beta chain) with its context. Its binding antigen is unknown. Base-call qualities are not available, and no considerably larger clone is one nucleotide away. Donors were healthy HIV-negative adults with no recently reported acute infections or vaccinations. Only Caucasian adults living in Nashville, Tennessee, USA were represented among the donors. CD4+ T cells were enriched through magnetic negative selection, after which naive cells were positively selected on CD45RA and the remaining negative fraction served as the memory subset. Blood was collected by leukapheresis, and PBMCs were isolated by Ficoll-Histopaque density gradient centrifugation and then cryopreserved in liquid nitrogen vapor phase. Analytical flow cytometry was used to check the purity and quantity of every magnetically sorted T cell population. From each sorted fraction, genomic DNA was isolated and quantified by UV absorbance on a Nanodrop 2000c.

TCR CDR3 regions were amplified from genomic DNA by multiplex PCR using the deep immunoSEQ assay. Genomic DNA extracted from each cell subset was distributed evenly over all wells of several immunoSEQ 96-well plates, and each plate served as one replicate. For sorted subsets, roughly 200 ng of genomic DNA, equivalent to some 30,000 T cell genomes, went into each replicate PCR. Purified libraries were quantified with a Qubit 3.0 fluorometer, sized on a Bioanalyzer 2100, and re-quantified with the KAPA Library Quantification kit. Each immunoSEQ 96-well plate was sequenced on its own single-read 150-cycle Illumina NextSeq 550 flow cell. Processing in the source paper ran as follows. Because the immunoSEQ output included only junctional sequences and no quality scores, the filtering could not be the same as the filtering used for full-length reads. Sequences were annotated with PyIR, a Python wrapper for IgBLAST v1.9, and V/J genes and CDR3 were assigned using IMGT germline references. Reads with weak V/J assignments (E-value above 1e-6), missing CDR3, stop codons, out-of-frame junctions, or ambiguous translated residues were removed. A V3J clonotype was defined by an identical inferred V gene, J gene, and CDR3 amino acid sequence. Percentage overlap between repertoires was computed as shared unique clonotypes divided by the size of the smaller repertoire. Richness of each repertoire was evaluated using RTK rarefaction, the Chao1 estimator, and Recon v2.1 estimates of unobserved clonotypes. Generation probabilities were computed with OLGA for all TCRbeta clonotypes obtained by the gDNA method from a few donors. Here the immuneACCESS table is served through TCRdb, limited to in-frame sequences with V and J called. Missing clones are a known gap in these copies; in checked studies unresolved V genes cover under half, and the rest lacks a known reason. The V and J calls and clone size are taken from that table; D and trimming were inferred from the DNA. Present in this sample are about 2.4 million clones, 80% to 95% of which were seen just once. The leading ten clones occupy 0.36% of the sample.

These data belong to a study of shared clonotypes between healthy human individuals (dated by TCRdb to between 2020 and 2021). Notes on the research overall: The cohort included a few men and two women between 18 and 49 years of age. Each donor's leukapheresis produced roughly between roughly 0.85 and 10 billion PBMCs. To increase sequencing depth and limit assay-specific biases, TCR repertoire library preparation and sequencing were carried out by different laboratories using diverse techniques. For each donor, three plates each were used for CD4 naive and CD4 memory, two plates were used for CD8 naive, and one plate was used for CD8 memory. To estimate repertoire size and how much clonotype sharing occurs between individuals, the study deeply sequenced the blood TCR repertoires of several healthy adults.

Points the paper makes about the study in general: Across a handful of donors, roughly 5% of naive CD4, around 3.3% of naive CD8, under 2.5% of memory CD4, and roughly 0.41% of memory CD8 clonotypes were shared. Only blood was sampled, and tissue TCR repertoires likely differ from those in blood. Compared with non-shared clonotypes, clonotypes shared by all four sorted-subset donors had higher generation probabilities. Rarefaction of sorted-subset datasets indicated incomplete sequencing despite the large sequencing depth. Naive subsets generally had larger estimated clonotype richness than memory subsets. Based on pairwise subsampling, the degree of clonotype sharing among donors was expected to be affected by sequencing depth. Because the study included a small number of donors, the genetic and exposure-history diversity represented was limited.

The receptor was isolated from a man younger than 35 in good health. Some clones in this sample may be carry-over from other donors' samples. Sequencing used naive CD4+ T cells from PBMCs. The cell subset or site label for this specimen denotes: CD45RA+ positively selected.

The nucleotides read TGTGCCAGCAGCCCTGGGACTAGCGGGAGTCGGAGCACAGATACGCAGTATTTT. Translation gives CASSPGTSGSRSTDTQYF. The receptor chain draws on TRBV7-2 and TRBJ2-3; 14 bases in the middle match TRBD2. Inclusive of the bounding cysteine and phenylalanine, the CDR3 is 18 residues long. Here the CDR3 DNA is all that survives: 54 bases in frame from base 1. V ends up 5 bases short and J 0 bases short, with an unmatched junction base count of 7. For CDR1 and CDR2, the germline V gene lists SGHTA and FQGNSA.